This section outlines one T cell receptor beta chain sequence together with its context. Seattle participants joined during active infection and were tracked over time. V was pared by 4 bases and J by 7 bases, with 8 bases between. Germline V CDR1 and CDR2: MNHEY, SVGAGI. The CDR3 extends over 11 amino acids. TCRdb's table, derived via immunoSEQ multiplex PCR, lists solely in-frame clones and lacks some. The table has about 99,000 clones, approximately 80% seen once; the top ten hold under 5.5%. This sample stems from a study of blood T cell repertoires in COVID-19. Study-wide context: Some COVID-19 samples were acute and others convalescent; all came from the United States, Italy and Spain. PBMCs, B-cell-depleted T cells, or T cells were the source of the cDNA or gDNA that made up the material.

The receptor was derived from a man at least 80 years old with COVID-19, enrolled during active disease. What was sequenced was peripheral blood. The chain has TRBV6-5 and TRBJ2-7, with a possible D match to TRBD1 (6 bases). The CDR3 DNA reads TGTGCCAGCAGTTTTACAGGGGAGCAGTACTTC. Amino acid sequence: CASSFTGEQYF.